Sequencing of this T cell receptor (beta chain) was carried out in a study of blood T cell repertoires in COVID-19. Study-level information: Sites across the United States, Italy and Spain contributed samples from acute and convalescent COVID-19. The cDNA or gDNA used as material had been derived from T cells, B-cell-depleted T cells, or PBMCs.

This clone showed up just a few times. This CDR3 contains 15 residues. CDR1 and CDR2 from the germline V gene are SGDLS and YYNGEE. Unmatched junction bases numbered 13, after V lost 4 bases and J lost 6 bases. Original processing methods: Estimation of nucleated cell counts relied on the amplification of reference gene primers. The data were produced by immunoSEQ multiplex PCR, yet TCRdb's version contains in-frame clones alone and is incomplete. The DNA gave D and trimming, while V, J and clone size come from that table. The sample shows about 220,000 clones, about 80% of them seen only once. Sequencing used peripheral blood. This chain links TRBV9 with TRBJ2-7, with 7 bases lining up with TRBD1. The receptor comes from a woman in her thirties who had recovered from COVID-19. CDR3 in amino acids: CASSLKGQVWGEQYF. In DNA, the CDR3 is TGTGCCAGCAGCTTAAAAGGACAGGTATGGGGCGAGCAGTACTTC.